The sequence of this T cell receptor (beta chain) was determined in a study of blood T cell repertoires in COVID-19. At the level of the study: Nucleic acid was either cDNA or gDNA, and it came from T cells, B-cell-depleted T cells, or PBMCs.

Sequenced by immunoSEQ multiplex PCR; TCRdb stores in-frame clones only, minus some. This sample carries about 250,000 clones, about four fifths of them seen once, and the ten largest clones take 4.4%. The CDR3 runs to 16 residues. In germline, CDR1 is MNHNS, CDR2 SASEGT. V lost 4 bases to trimming and J lost 8 bases; unmatched junction nucleotides: 11. This chain uses TRBV6-1 with TRBJ1-4, with 9 bases identical to TRBD1. The source material was peripheral blood. The TCR sequence derives from a man over 45 with active or convalescent COVID-19. CDR3 nucleotide sequence: TGTGCCAGCAGTGTATCTTACAGGGGGCGCGAGGAAAAACTGTTTTTT. This gives the protein CASSVSYRGREEKLFF.